This T cell receptor (beta chain) was observed in a study of OX40 agonist ivuxolimab in advanced cancers. Overall study context: Among those enrolled, mean age was 60 years (range about 23 to 79) and about 81% were male. Findings and caveats of the study: At 0.1 to 3.0 mg/kg and by week 6, clonal expansion occurred in CD4+ and CD8+ blood T cells. Among T cells, CD8+ cells averaged more expanded clones than CD4+ cells.

TCRdb's copy holds only in-frame clones and misses some; the assay was immunoSEQ multiplex PCR. The sample has approximately 54,000 clones; roughly 90% are singletons. The germline V and J ends were trimmed by 0 bases and 5 bases, with 5 bases remaining between them. The CDR3 has 12 residues. Looked up from germline, CDR1 is SGDLS and CDR2 is YYNGEE. On this clone itself: As yet, its antigen is unknown. This sample also contains other DNA sequences that code for the same CDR3.

Sequences were derived from CD4+ or CD8+ T cells sorted from blood, sampled in a trial of the OX40 agonist ivuxolimab. The sequence was obtained from an adult with an advanced solid tumor such as melanoma, head and neck, liver or kidney cancer. The chain couples TRBV9 to TRBJ2-5; no firm D call. DNA of the CDR3: TGTGCCAGCAGCGTAGTGGGCGAGACCCAGTACTTC. Protein: CASSVVGETQYF.